The rows below give T cell receptor beta chains drawn from one sample of a study of T cells after yellow fever vaccination. From the 5' RACE reads, TCRdb called clonotypes with MiXCR, one entry per CDR3 protein. The sample shows about 400,000 distinct CDR3 sequences, roughly 11% of them seen only once. This material consisted of PBMCs, taken on the day of the first yellow fever vaccination. Receptors originate from a man aged 18 to 35 who received the YFV17D yellow fever vaccine. Each CDR3 is given with its conserved first and last residue. A D gene is named only where the DNA matches it firmly. Part of the rows lack a size; the others show once, few, many or a class for expanded clones.

d_call: TRBD1; v_call: TRBV10-3; clone_size: many; j_call: TRBJ2-5; cdr3_length: 13; cdr3_nt: TGTGCCATCAGGGGGGACAGGGAAGAGACCCAGTACTTC; cdr3_aa: CAIRGDREETQYF
d_call: NA; v_call: TRBV5-4; clone_size: few; j_call: TRBJ2-7; cdr3_length: 13; cdr3_nt: TGTGCCAGCAGCTTGGCAAACTCCTACGAGCAGTACTTC; cdr3_aa: CASSLANSYEQYF
d_call: NA; v_call: TRBV6-2/TRBV6-3; clone_size: few; j_call: TRBJ1-4; cdr3_length: 15; cdr3_nt: TGTGCCAGTCTCACTCCGCGGGGGACTAATGAAAAACTGTTTTTT; cdr3_aa: CASLTPRGTNEKLFF
d_call: NA; v_call: TRBV6-2/TRBV6-3; clone_size: NA; j_call: TRBJ2-4; cdr3_length: 12; cdr3_nt: TGTGCCAGCAGTTCCCTTGAGGGCATTCAGTACTTC; cdr3_aa: CASSSLEGIQYF
d_call: NA; v_call: TRBV7-2; clone_size: few; j_call: TRBJ2-3; cdr3_length: 12; cdr3_nt: TGTGCCAGCAGCTTAGGGGGCGGGGTACAGTATTTT; cdr3_aa: CASSLGGGVQYF
d_call: NA; v_call: TRBV27; clone_size: NA; j_call: TRBJ2-1; cdr3_length: 16; cdr3_nt: TGTGCCAGCAGCACTCAGACTGGGTACTCCTACAATGAGCAGTTCTTC; cdr3_aa: CASSTQTGYSYNEQFF
d_call: TRBD1; v_call: TRBV10-3; clone_size: many; j_call: TRBJ1-2; cdr3_length: 16; cdr3_nt: TGTGCCATCAGTGAGTCGTACCTCAGACAGGGCGATGGCTACACCTTC; cdr3_aa: CAISESYLRQGDGYTF
d_call: NA; v_call: TRBV21-1; clone_size: NA; j_call: TRBJ2-7; cdr3_length: 13; cdr3_nt: TGTGCCTGCACAGGGATACATCGCTACGAGCAGTACTTC; cdr3_aa: CACTGIHRYEQYF
d_call: NA; v_call: TRBV7-2; clone_size: few; j_call: TRBJ1-2; cdr3_length: 13; cdr3_nt: TGTGCCAGCAGCTTTCAAACAGGGAGCGGCTACACCTTC; cdr3_aa: CASSFQTGSGYTF
d_call: NA; v_call: TRBV9; clone_size: few; j_call: TRBJ1-1; cdr3_length: 14; cdr3_nt: TGTGCCAGCAGCGTAGTGCGCGGAAGCACTGAAGCTTTCTTT; cdr3_aa: CASSVVRGSTEAFF
d_call: NA; v_call: TRBV29-1; clone_size: NA; j_call: TRBJ2-5; cdr3_length: 13; cdr3_nt: TGCAGCGTTGAAAAACGCAGGCAAGAGACCCAGTACTTC; cdr3_aa: CSVEKRRQETQYF
d_call: NA; v_call: TRBV12-3/TRBV12-4; clone_size: NA; j_call: TRBJ2-1; cdr3_length: 14; cdr3_nt: TGTGCCAGCAGTTTAGCAGGGTTTAGCAATGAGCAGTTCTTC; cdr3_aa: CASSLAGFSNEQFF
d_call: TRBD1; v_call: TRBV12-3/TRBV12-4; clone_size: many; j_call: TRBJ1-2; cdr3_length: 12; cdr3_nt: TGTGCCAGCAGCCGACAGGGCTATGGCTACACCTTC; cdr3_aa: CASSRQGYGYTF
d_call: NA; v_call: TRBV7-6; clone_size: few; j_call: TRBJ2-1; cdr3_length: 15; cdr3_nt: TGTGCCAGCAGCCCCAGGGCAGGAATCTACAATGAGCAGTTCTTC; cdr3_aa: CASSPRAGIYNEQFF
d_call: NA; v_call: TRBV7-2; clone_size: NA; j_call: TRBJ1-5; cdr3_length: 14; cdr3_nt: TGTGCCAGCAGTCAAGACGGTCAATATCAGCCCCAGCATTTT; cdr3_aa: CASSQDGQYQPQHF
d_call: NA; v_call: TRBV7-6; clone_size: few; j_call: TRBJ2-1; cdr3_length: 15; cdr3_nt: TGTGCCAGCTCCCTAGGGATACCTCCCTACAATGAGCAGTTCTTC; cdr3_aa: CASSLGIPPYNEQFF
d_call: NA; v_call: TRBV27; clone_size: NA; j_call: TRBJ1-5; cdr3_length: 15; cdr3_nt: TGTGCCAGCAGTCGTCAACAGGGAGGCAATCAGCCCCAGCATTTT; cdr3_aa: CASSRQQGGNQPQHF
d_call: TRBD1; v_call: TRBV11-1; clone_size: many; j_call: TRBJ1-2; cdr3_length: 14; cdr3_nt: TGTGCCAGCAGCCAAGGGACAGTTGACTATGGCTACACCTTC; cdr3_aa: CASSQGTVDYGYTF
d_call: NA; v_call: TRBV6-7; clone_size: NA; j_call: TRBJ1-2; cdr3_length: 8; cdr3_nt: TGTGCCAACTATGGCTACACCTTC; cdr3_aa: CANYGYTF
d_call: NA; v_call: TRBV5-1; clone_size: NA; j_call: TRBJ2-7; cdr3_length: 14; cdr3_nt: TGCGCCAGCAGCTCCGCCGGGACGCCCTACGAGCAGTACTTC; cdr3_aa: CASSSAGTPYEQYF
d_call: TRBD1; v_call: TRBV28; clone_size: few; j_call: TRBJ1-4; cdr3_length: 14; cdr3_nt: TGTGCCAGCAGCTCCACAGGGGGTAATGAAAAACTGTTTTTT; cdr3_aa: CASSSTGGNEKLFF
d_call: NA; v_call: TRBV20-1; clone_size: NA; j_call: TRBJ2-4; cdr3_length: 14; cdr3_nt: TGCAGTGCTAGAGATCCCGGGGGTAGGAACATTCAGTACTTC; cdr3_aa: CSARDPGGRNIQYF
d_call: TRBD1; v_call: TRBV12-3/TRBV12-4; clone_size: NA; j_call: TRBJ1-5; cdr3_length: 16; cdr3_nt: TGTGCCAGCAGTTTTAGTCCGGGACAGGGCAGAGGGCCCCAGCATTTT; cdr3_aa: CASSFSPGQGRGPQHF
d_call: TRBD1; v_call: TRBV11-2; clone_size: NA; j_call: TRBJ1-4; cdr3_length: 16; cdr3_nt: TGTGCCAGCAGCCGTCCGACAGGGGGGGAGTCTGAAAAACTGTTTTTT; cdr3_aa: CASSRPTGGESEKLFF
d_call: NA; v_call: TRBV27; clone_size: NA; j_call: TRBJ2-4; cdr3_length: 15; cdr3_nt: TGTGCCAGCAGCGAATACGGGAGAGCCAAAAACATTCAGTACTTC; cdr3_aa: CASSEYGRAKNIQYF
d_call: TRBD1; v_call: TRBV6-5; clone_size: NA; j_call: TRBJ1-2; cdr3_length: 15; cdr3_nt: TGTGCCAGCAGGCCCGGGACAGGTTATAACTATGGCTACACCTTC; cdr3_aa: CASRPGTGYNYGYTF